This T cell receptor (beta chain) was retrieved from a study of post-analysis software for immune sequencing data (dated by TCRdb to between 2015 and 2016). Regarding the research as a whole: Recorded disease courses included relapsing-remitting, secondary progressive and progressive-relapsing multiple sclerosis, with some patients lacking subtype annotation. The multiple sclerosis patient repertoires were compared with 11 previously published healthy control repertoires from donors aged about 6 to 26 years. A subset of samples was prepared in parallel using single-end sample barcoding, then pooled and co-amplified after Illumina adapter ligation. What the research found in general, with its limitations: When samples were clustered directly using the F measure, samples prepared in the same batch co-clustered strongly, which prompted a batch-effect correction. Four or five TRBV segments, including TRBV5-6, TRBV5-1 and TRBV20-1, were significantly more frequent in patients than controls. Normalized Chao1 diversity was significantly lower in multiple sclerosis patients than controls, suggesting substantial peripheral T-cell clonal expansion. The control group was slightly older than the multiple sclerosis patient group.

Libraries were constructed by PCR. Sequencing was performed on an Illumina HiSeq 2500. To reduce PCR and sequencing biases, unique molecular identifiers were incorporated into the TCR beta cDNA libraries. Every 1 to 10 million input T cells yielded approximately 500,000 cDNA molecules, meaning each molecule approximated one T cell. The patient libraries were prepared and sequenced with the same protocol used for the earlier healthy control dataset. Samples belonging to the same batch were prepared together, multiplexed and sequenced on a shared HiSeq lane. The paper's processing steps were these. Raw barcoded reads were processed with MIGEC, discarding single-read molecular identifier groups before consensus assembly and CDR3 extraction. Clonotype tables were post-analysed with VDJtools, normalizing diversity by down-sampling all datasets to the smallest sample size. In repertoire overlap clustering, CDR3 amino acid sequences, but not nucleotide sequences, were matched to correct batch-related cross-sample contamination. The raw public reads went through TCRdb reprocessing: fastp at Q25, MiXCR clone calling, in-frame beta chains kept. Entries are consolidated by CDR3 protein sequence, retaining the most common genes and DNA. Clone size and V and J calls follow TCRdb, not the original study. This sample has about 400,000 distinct CDR3 sequences in its table, and around a third of those were observed once. Around an eighth of the sample comes from the top ten.

The CDR3 runs 14 residues from the cysteine to the phenylalanine. Only the CDR3 region is kept as DNA, spanning 42 bases read in frame from base 1. From V the trimming removes 4 bases and from J it removes 8 bases, while the gene matches leave 5 bases of the junction unaccounted for. CDR1 and CDR2 were assigned from the germline V gene as SGHVS and FNYEAQ. The sample holds a few counts of this clonotype. What antigen it recognizes has not been identified. The sample holds no much larger clone one base away, and base qualities are not on file. To demonstrate the VDJtools post-analysis software, the study profiled TCR beta repertoires from the peripheral blood of about a dozen young patients with multiple sclerosis. Multiple sclerosis patients were children and adolescents aged roughly 6 to 16 years.

Recombination joined TRBV7-6 with TRBJ1-6, with 7 central nucleotides matching TRBD1. Sequencing was carried out using blood. This sequence originates from a girl aged 5-17 years with multiple sclerosis. The bases read TGTGCCAGCAGCTCAAGACAGGGTGATTCACCCCTCCACTTT. The encoded protein is CASSSRQGDSPLHF.